This T cell receptor (beta chain) derives from a study of blood T cell repertoires in COVID-19. Study-level background: PBMCs, B-cell-depleted T cells, or T cells provided the cDNA or gDNA that made up the material.

Trimming removed 6 bases at V and 4 bases at J, with 19 bases between. The CDR3 contains 16 residues. Germline CDR1 reads SGHVS; CDR2 reads FQNEAQ. In terms of age and location, participants ranged from about 18 to 90 years and lived in about 25 US areas. Recovered participants had two consecutive negative NP/OP PCR tests, healthcare professional clearance, or symptom resolution. Original handling: Amplification with reference gene primers provided the estimates of nucleated cell counts. The method was immunoSEQ multiplex PCR; TCRdb's version includes in-frame clones alone and lacks a portion of them. That table furnishes V, J and clone size, whereas the DNA furnished D and trimming. This repertoire shows fewer than 250,000 clones, about 82% found once; its top ten account for approximately 2%.

Material for sequencing was PBMCs or T cells enriched from blood (not recorded which). The chain joins TRBV7-8 to TRBJ1-3; D not certain. This sequence originates from a woman in her 50s who had recovered from COVID-19. The CDR3 DNA reads as TGTGCCAGCAGTTTAACGCACTCCCTTGTAGGAAACACCATATATTTT. Encoded protein: CASSLTHSLVGNTIYF.